The 5 T cell receptor beta chains reported below all come from one sample, sequenced in a study of technical replicates of blood from a few donors. Measured with immunoSEQ multiplex PCR; TCRdb has only the in-frame clones, and not every one. Among under 90,000 clones listed, roughly 93% were seen once. Source material: T cells isolated from PBMCs. Source of these receptors: a human donor in good health.

V is TRBV9 and J is TRBJ1-3, with D possibly matching TRBD1 (6 bases). V shed 6 bases and J shed 0 bases, with 19 bases lying between them. Germline-derived CDR1 and CDR2 are SGDLS and YYNGEE. There are 17 residues in the CDR3. The CDR3 reads CASTEGPRGNSGNTIYF. Here the CDR3 DNA reads TGTGCCAGCACCGAAGGCCCCAGGGGAAACTCTGGAAACACCATATATTTT.

V is TRBV4-2 and J is TRBJ2-7; TRBD1 matches 7 bases. Losses at the gene ends were 0 bases for V and 3 bases for J; bases not matched to a gene: 2. This CDR3 is built from 14 residues. Germline V gene data show CDR1 as LGHNA and CDR2 as YNFKEQ. CDR3 protein: CASSQDWDSYEQYF. The CDR3 coding sequence is TGTGCCAGCAGCCAAGATTGGGACAGCTACGAGCAGTACTTC.

V usage is TRBV18 and J usage is TRBJ1-1; 7 nucleotides align to TRBD1. V shed 6 bases and J 1 base; nucleotides not matched to a gene: 5. Germline V gene lookup returns CDR1 KGHSH and CDR2 LQKENI. The CDR3 spans 14 residues. CDR3 bases: TGTGCCAGCTCTCGGGGACAGACGAACACTGAAGCTTTCTTT. The encoded protein is CASSRGQTNTEAFF.

V and J are TRBV27 and TRBJ2-7; 8 bases agree with TRBD1. The germline V gene encodes CDR1 MNHEY and CDR2 SMNVEV (reference sequence). The CDR3 consists of 14 residues. J lost 0 bases, V lost 4 bases, and 2 bases had no gene match. The DNA for the CDR3 is TGTGCCAGCAGTTGGACAGGGAGCTCCTACGAGCAGTACTTC. Translated: CASSWTGSSYEQYF.

The gene calls are TRBV6-1 and TRBJ1-2, with D tentatively TRBD1 (6 bases). Per the germline V gene, CDR1 is MNHNS and CDR2 is SASEGT. The CDR3 is made up of 13 amino acids. Trimming pared 9 bases from V and 2 bases from J, leaving 13 bases between. The CDR3 DNA sequence: TGTGCCAGTCTACCACAGGGAAACTATGGCTACACCTTC. Its protein is CASLPQGNYGYTF.